This is a list of T cell receptor beta chains from one sample in a study of OX40 agonist ivuxolimab in advanced cancers. This table comes from immunoSEQ multiplex PCR, and its TCRdb copy is limited to in-frame clones, with some not included. Of about 33,000 clones in the sample, less than 85% were seen once. Sequencing was performed on CD4+ or CD8+ T cells sorted from blood, taken in a trial of the OX40 agonist ivuxolimab. All receptors come from an adult with an advanced solid tumor such as melanoma, head and neck, liver or kidney cancer. Each CDR3 is given with its conserved first and last residue. The order of the fields is J gene, D gene, V gene, clone size, CDR3 protein, CDR3 DNA. The D gene is left open where the match is weak. Clone size, where shown, is once, few, many, or a class for clones that have expanded.

TRBJ1-4,NA,TRBV9,NA,CASSAGKTTNEKLFF,TGTGCCAGCAGCGCAGGGAAAACAACTAATGAAAAACTGTTTTTT
TRBJ1-1,NA,TRBV25-1,NA,CASNQRGMNTEAFF,TGTGCCAGCAATCAGAGGGGTATGAACACTGAAGCTTTCTTT
TRBJ2-1,NA,TRBV13,NA,CASSVWPGNEQFF,TGTGCCAGCAGCGTATGGCCGGGGAATGAGCAGTTCTTC
TRBJ1-1,NA,TRBV28,NA,CASSFTSTPEGNTEAFF,TGTGCCAGCAGCTTCACCTCGACTCCGGAGGGGAACACTGAAGCTTTCTTT
TRBJ1-5,NA,TRBV12-5,once,CASAFGGINQPQHF,TGTGCTAGTGCTTTTGGGGGGATCAATCAGCCCCAGCATTTT
TRBJ1-1,NA,TRBV6-1,NA,CASSEQGSYTEAFF,TGTGCCAGCAGTGAACAGGGGAGTTACACTGAAGCTTTCTTT
TRBJ1-1,NA,TRBV10-3,NA,CAISYSGTEAFF,TGTGCCATCAGTTACTCCGGGACTGAAGCTTTCTTT
TRBJ1-2,TRBD1,TRBV11-2,NA,CASSLTPGTGGYTF,TGTGCCAGCAGCTTAACCCCCGGGACAGGGGGCTACACCTTC
TRBJ2-3,NA,TRBV5-1,NA,CASSEGPPVRDTQYF,TGCGCCAGCAGCGAGGGACCGCCAGTAAGGGATACGCAGTATTTT
TRBJ2-1,NA,TRBV15,NA,CATSRVPPGTLWGEQFF,TGTGCCACCAGCAGAGTCCCCCCGGGGACCCTTTGGGGTGAGCAGTTCTTC
TRBJ2-3,TRBD2,TRBV7-9,NA,CASGRPRPGGTFTDTQYF,TGTGCCAGCGGCCGTCCCCGGCCGGGGGGGACCTTCACAGATACGCAGTATTTT
TRBJ2-6,TRBD2,TRBV5-1,NA,CASSLLAGGPGGANVLTF,TGCGCCAGCAGCTTGTTGGCGGGAGGGCCCGGTGGGGCCAACGTCCTGACTTTC
TRBJ1-1,NA,TRBV28,NA,CASSLTRVDTEAFF,TGTGCCAGCAGTTTAACCAGGGTCGACACTGAAGCTTTCTTT
TRBJ2-7,TRBD2,TRBV11-2,once,CASKIPGGPYEQYF,TGTGCCAGCAAAATACCGGGGGGTCCCTACGAGCAGTACTTC
TRBJ1-5,NA,TRBV6-4,NA,CASSKADPAVLDQPQHF,TGTGCCAGCAGTAAGGCGGACCCCGCCGTCCTCGATCAGCCCCAGCATTTT
TRBJ2-5,NA,TRBV19,NA,CASSALAEQETQYF,TGTGCCAGTAGTGCTTTGGCGGAGCAAGAGACCCAGTACTTC
TRBJ1-5,NA,TRBV6-5,NA,CASSEVAGNQPQHF,TGTGCCAGCAGTGAAGTGGCCGGGAATCAGCCCCAGCATTTT
TRBJ2-7,TRBD1,TRBV7-3,NA,CASSLTSETGIYEQYF,TGTGCCAGCAGCTTAACGAGCGAGACAGGGATATACGAGCAGTACTTC
TRBJ2-5,TRBD1,TRBV5-1,NA,CASSPTGKKTQYF,TGCGCCAGCAGCCCGACAGGGAAAAAGACCCAGTACTTC
TRBJ2-1,TRBD1,TRBV14,NA,CASSHQDRAGEQFF,TGTGCCAGCAGCCATCAGGACAGGGCGGGGGAGCAGTTCTTC
TRBJ2-7,NA,TRBV19,NA,CASSIDEAEYYEQYF,TGTGCCAGTAGTATAGATGAGGCAGAGTACTACGAGCAGTACTTC
TRBJ2-1,NA,TRBV6-5,NA,CASSYPDEAQFF,TGTGCCAGCAGTTACCCGGACGAGGCGCAGTTCTTC
TRBJ1-6,NA,TRBV5-1,NA,CASSPGGSDYNSPLHF,TGCGCCAGCAGCCCGGGTGGCTCCGACTATAATTCACCCCTCCACTTT
TRBJ2-2,NA,TRBV5-1,NA,CASAGEDPGELFF,TGCGCCAGCGCAGGGGAGGACCCCGGGGAGCTGTTTTTT
TRBJ1-1,NA,TRBV6-5,NA,CASSSTATVFF,TGTGCCAGCAGTTCAACGGCCACGGTTTTCTTT
TRBJ2-5,NA,TRBV11-2,NA,CASSLVGGETQYF,TGTGCCAGCAGTTTAGTGGGTGGAGAGACCCAGTACTTC
TRBJ2-3,TRBD2,TRBV15,NA,CATSPRAGGTDTQYF,TGTGCCACCAGCCCGAGGGCGGGAGGCACAGATACGCAGTATTTT
TRBJ2-2,NA,TRBV9,NA,CASTEDSANTGELFF,TGTGCCAGCACCGAGGACTCCGCGAACACCGGGGAGCTGTTTTTT
TRBJ2-7,TRBD2,TRBV27,once,CASSLSLGLAYEQYF,TGTGCCAGCAGTTTATCCCTGGGACTAGCGTACGAGCAGTACTTC
TRBJ1-1,NA,TRBV7-1,few,CASSLEPEAFF,TGTGCCAGCAGCTTAGAGCCTGAAGCTTTCTTT
TRBJ2-7,TRBD2,TRBV6-5,NA,CASRGTSRAYEQYF,TGTGCCAGCAGGGGGACTAGCCGGGCTTACGAGCAGTACTTC
TRBJ2-7,TRBD2,TRBV28,NA,CASRSERGLYRYEQYF,TGTGCCAGCAGGTCTGAGCGGGGGTTATATCGCTACGAGCAGTACTTC
TRBJ2-2,NA,TRBV6-6,NA,CASSYSPDYPELFF,TGTGCCAGCAGTTACTCCCCGGACTACCCCGAGCTGTTTTTT
TRBJ2-7,NA,TRBV7-9,NA,CASSLAWPNYEQYF,TGTGCCAGCAGCTTAGCGTGGCCAAACTACGAGCAGTACTTC
TRBJ1-5,NA,TRBV15,NA,CATSRAGSNQPQHF,TGTGCCACCAGCAGAGCGGGTTCCAATCAGCCCCAGCATTTT
TRBJ2-7,NA,TRBV2,NA,CASTPSYEQYF,TGTGCCAGCACACCTTCCTACGAGCAGTACTTC
TRBJ1-3,NA,TRBV4-3,NA,CASSPSVGGSGNTIYF,TGCGCCAGCAGCCCCTCAGTGGGGGGATCGGGAAACACCATATATTTT
TRBJ1-2,TRBD1,TRBV27,NA,CASSGQGIYGYTF,TGTGCCAGCAGCGGACAGGGGATATATGGCTACACCTTC
TRBJ1-4,NA,TRBV6-5,NA,CASSHGGEKLFF,TGTGCCAGCAGTCATGGAGGAGAAAAACTGTTTTTT
TRBJ2-7,TRBD1,TRBV27,NA,CASSFERGPYEQYF,TGTGCCAGCAGTTTTGAGAGGGGGCCCTACGAGCAGTACTTC
TRBJ2-1,NA,TRBV27,NA,CASRYGGEQFF,TGTGCCAGCAGATACGGTGGTGAGCAGTTCTTC
TRBJ1-5,NA,TRBV7-8,NA,CASSLDVGQPQHF,TGTGCCAGCAGCTTAGACGTAGGTCAGCCCCAGCATTTT
TRBJ1-4,NA,TRBV27,NA,CASRGRVATNEKLFF,TGTGCCAGCAGAGGAAGGGTTGCAACTAATGAAAAACTGTTTTTT
TRBJ2-7,TRBD1,TRBV6-6,NA,CASSYSGQGFKEQYF,TGTGCCAGCAGTTACTCGGGACAGGGATTTAAAGAGCAGTACTTC
TRBJ2-1,TRBD1,TRBV19,few,CASSIPQGPTSYNEQFF,TGTGCCAGTAGTATTCCACAGGGGCCCACCTCCTACAATGAGCAGTTCTTC
TRBJ2-7,TRBD1,TRBV11-2,NA,CASSWGTGDYEQYF,TGTGCCAGCAGCTGGGGGACAGGGGACTACGAGCAGTACTTC
TRBJ1-6,NA,TRBV19,NA,CASRASSYNSPLHF,TGTGCCAGTAGGGCTAGCTCCTATAATTCACCCCTCCACTTT
TRBJ2-1,TRBD2,TRBV11-1,NA,CASSLLFSGVDNEQFF,TGTGCCAGCAGCCTCTTGTTTAGCGGGGTAGACAATGAGCAGTTCTTC
TRBJ2-5,TRBD1,TRBV28,NA,CASSSHDRAETQYF,TGTGCCAGCAGTTCTCACGACAGGGCCGAGACCCAGTACTTC
TRBJ2-2,NA,TRBV2,NA,CASAYRVRGGELFF,TGTGCCAGTGCTTACAGGGTCAGAGGCGGGGAGCTGTTTTTT